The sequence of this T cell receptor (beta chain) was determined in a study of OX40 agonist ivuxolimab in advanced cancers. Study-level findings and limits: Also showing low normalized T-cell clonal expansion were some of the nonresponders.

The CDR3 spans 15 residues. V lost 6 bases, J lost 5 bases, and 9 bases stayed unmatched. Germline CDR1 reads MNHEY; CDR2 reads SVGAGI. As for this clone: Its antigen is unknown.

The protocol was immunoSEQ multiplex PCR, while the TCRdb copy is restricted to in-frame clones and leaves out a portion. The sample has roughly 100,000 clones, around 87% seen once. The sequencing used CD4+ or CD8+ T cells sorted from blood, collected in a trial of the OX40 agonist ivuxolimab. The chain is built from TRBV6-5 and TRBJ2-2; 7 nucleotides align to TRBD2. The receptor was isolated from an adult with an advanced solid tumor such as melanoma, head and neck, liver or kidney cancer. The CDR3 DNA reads TGTGCCAGCAGGCGGGGGAGTGAAGGAACCGGGGAGCTGTTTTTT. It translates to CASRRGSEGTGELFF.